This is a list of T cell receptor beta chains from one sample in a study of blood T cell repertoires in COVID-19. Profiling relied on immunoSEQ multiplex PCR, and the TCRdb table lists in-frame clones only, not all of them. The data contain under 150,000 clones, about four fifths of them seen just once; the ten biggest clones take up over 7.5%. The specimen sequenced was peripheral blood. Receptor source: a woman older than 75 in a cohort sampled during active or convalescent COVID-19. Each CDR3 is given with its conserved first and last residue. Fields, in order: V gene, D gene, J gene, CDR3 protein, CDR3 DNA. A D gene is named only where the DNA matches it firmly.

TRBV7-2,.,TRBJ1-2,CASSLIGVNYGYTF,TGTGCCAGCAGCTTAATCGGGGTTAACTATGGCTACACCTTC
TRBV29-1,.,TRBJ1-6,CSVAYSYNSPLHF,TGCAGCGTTGCTTACTCCTATAATTCACCCCTCCACTTT
TRBV28,.,TRBJ1-2,CASRQGLGYGYTF,TGTGCCAGCAGACAGGGTCTCGGGTATGGCTACACCTTC
TRBV6-6,.,TRBJ1-1,CASSKTANTEAFF,TGTGCCAGCAGTAAGACAGCGAACACTGAAGCTTTCTTT
TRBV30,.,TRBJ1-1,CAWSVLITEAFF,TGTGCCTGGAGTGTTCTAATCACTGAAGCTTTCTTT
TRBV5-5,.,TRBJ1-5,CASSLFEQLNQPQHF,TGTGCCAGCAGCTTGTTCGAACAGCTCAATCAGCCCCAGCATTTT
TRBV3-1/TRBV3-2,TRBD1,TRBJ1-2,CASSHSKGARYGYTF,TGTGCCAGCAGCCATTCTAAGGGGGCGCGGTATGGCTACACCTTC
TRBV4-3,TRBD1,TRBJ1-1,CASSQDIRSGGTEAFF,TGCGCCAGCAGCCAAGATATCCGGTCAGGGGGCACTGAAGCTTTCTTT
TRBV4-1,TRBD1,TRBJ1-4,CASSQEDRVNEKLFF,TGCGCCAGCAGCCAAGAGGACAGGGTTAATGAAAAACTGTTTTTT
TRBV4-1,.,TRBJ1-5,CASSPSRGGAGNQPQHF,TGCGCCAGCAGCCCCTCTAGGGGAGGGGCAGGCAATCAGCCCCAGCATTTT